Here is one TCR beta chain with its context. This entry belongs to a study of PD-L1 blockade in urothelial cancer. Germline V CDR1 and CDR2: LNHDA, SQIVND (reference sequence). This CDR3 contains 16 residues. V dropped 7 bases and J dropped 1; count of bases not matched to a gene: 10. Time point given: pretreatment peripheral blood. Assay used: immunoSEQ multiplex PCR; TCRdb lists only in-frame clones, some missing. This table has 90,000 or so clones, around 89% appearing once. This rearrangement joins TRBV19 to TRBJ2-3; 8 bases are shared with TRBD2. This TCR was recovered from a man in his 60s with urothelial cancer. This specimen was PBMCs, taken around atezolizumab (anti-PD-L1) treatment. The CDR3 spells CASKPTGGVGTDTQYF. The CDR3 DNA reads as TGTGCCAGTAAACCTACGGGAGGGGTGGGCACAGATACGCAGTATTTT.